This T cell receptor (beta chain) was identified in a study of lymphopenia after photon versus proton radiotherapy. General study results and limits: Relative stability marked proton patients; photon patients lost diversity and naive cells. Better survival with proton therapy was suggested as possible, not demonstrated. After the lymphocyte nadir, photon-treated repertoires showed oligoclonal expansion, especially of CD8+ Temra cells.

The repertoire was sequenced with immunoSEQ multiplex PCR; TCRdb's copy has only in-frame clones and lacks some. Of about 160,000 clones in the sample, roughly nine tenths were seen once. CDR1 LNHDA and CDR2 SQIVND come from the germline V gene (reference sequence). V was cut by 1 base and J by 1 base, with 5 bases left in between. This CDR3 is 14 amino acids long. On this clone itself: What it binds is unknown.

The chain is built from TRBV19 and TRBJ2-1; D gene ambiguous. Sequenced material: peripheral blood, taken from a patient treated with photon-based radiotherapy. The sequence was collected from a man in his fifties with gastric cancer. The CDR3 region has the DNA TGTGCCAGTAGTATAGGGTATTCCTACAATGAGCAGTTCTTC. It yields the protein CASSIGYSYNEQFF.